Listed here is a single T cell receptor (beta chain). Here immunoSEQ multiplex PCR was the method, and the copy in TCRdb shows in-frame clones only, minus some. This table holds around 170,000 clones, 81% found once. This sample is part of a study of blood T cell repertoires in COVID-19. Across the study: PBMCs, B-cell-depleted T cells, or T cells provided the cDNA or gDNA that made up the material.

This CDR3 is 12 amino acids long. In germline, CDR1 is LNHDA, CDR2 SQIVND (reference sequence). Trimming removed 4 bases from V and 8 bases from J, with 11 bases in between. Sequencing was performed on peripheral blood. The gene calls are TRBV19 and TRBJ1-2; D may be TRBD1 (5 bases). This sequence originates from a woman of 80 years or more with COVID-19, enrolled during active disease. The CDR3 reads CASSRGLGGYTF. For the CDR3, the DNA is TGTGCCAGTAGTAGGGGACTTGGCGGCTACACCTTC.